This T cell receptor beta chain is drawn from a study of blood T cell repertoires in COVID-19 (dated by TCRdb to the early 2020s). In terms of the full investigation: Samples from collaborators originated in the United States, Italy and Spain and spanned both the acute and convalescent phases of COVID-19. The material from the prospective study consisted of cDNA or gDNA derived from T cells, B-cell-depleted T cells, or PBMCs. Subjects who had been exposed to COVID-19, were actively infected with it, or had recovered from it provided the deeply sampled blood TCRbeta repertoires that made up the dataset. The repertoires were released in a freely available public database intended as a resource for research on the immune response to SARS-CoV-2. Samples were obtained from the ongoing ImmuneRACE study (first 160 participants) and from 1,254 subjects provided by 6 global collaborators. Nearly every sample came with metadata listing a de-identified subject ID, COVID-19 status, age in years and sex. Where available, HLA class I and class II types were obtained from metadata supplied by the sample provider rather than from assay-based typing. Study-wide conclusions, independent of this receptor: The quantity of clinical and demographic metadata differed by source and by participant and was supplied without curation.

Trimming at the junction amounts to 1 base on V and 4 bases on J, and the germline ends lie 10 bases apart. The CDR3 runs 13 residues from the cysteine to the phenylalanine. Only the CDR3 region is kept as DNA, spanning 39 bases read in frame from base 1. The germline V gene (reference sequence) yields GTSNPN for CDR1 and SVGIG for CDR2. Comments on this clone: Its antigen is currently not known. The input lacks base qualities; no much larger clone sits a single base away.

The immunoSEQ Assay, a bias-controlled multiplex PCR, was used to amplify TCRbeta CDR3 regions from genomic DNA. In the source study's methods: Within the assay, amplification of reference gene primers was used to estimate how many nucleated cells each sample contained. Sequence reads were collapsed and filtered to measure the absolute abundance of every unique TCRbeta CDR3 rearrangement. For each sample, productive Simpson clonality was calculated by taking the square root of Simpson's diversity index across productive rearrangements. TCRdb took this table from immuneACCESS and kept in-frame rearrangements with V and J called. Such tables lack part of the clones; where checked against another copy, unresolved V genes explain under half of the gap, and the rest is unexplained. The DNA gave D and trimming, while V, J and clone size come from that table. Present in this sample are more than 150,000 clones, about 86% of which were seen just once. The ten largest clonotypes hold roughly an eighth of the sample.

In Seattle, one collaborating source enrolled patients while the infection was active and tracked those patients longitudinally over the course of disease. Whole blood was collected in K2EDTA tubes by collaborating institutions according to the institutions' own protocols. Collaborator samples were shipped for TCRbeta analysis as frozen whole blood, isolated PBMCs, or DNA extracted from either sample type. The sequence links TRBV30 to TRBJ1-2; a confident D gene designation cannot be given. Sequenced sample: peripheral blood. The sequence was obtained from a woman between 65 and 79 years old with COVID-19, enrolled during active disease. The encoded CDR3 is CAWSGARFYGYTF. The DNA is TGTGCCTGGAGTGGGGCGAGATTCTATGGCTACACCTTC.